The rows below give T cell receptor beta chains drawn from one sample of a study of regulatory T cells in long-lasting Graves disease. Each CDR3 protein is one row after TCRdb ran MiXCR on the multiplex PCR reads. The sample consists of about 560,000 distinct CDR3 sequences, more than 15% of them appearing once. This sample was shared with a second study, whose subject was T cells in Graves' hyperthyroidism and ophthalmopathy.

The material was peripheral blood mononuclear cells (PBMCs), obtained at new diagnosis, from a patient treated with antithyroid drugs. The receptors here all came from a man younger than 35 with Graves disease. The CDR3 runs from the conserved cysteine through the conserved F or W. A D gene is named only where the DNA matches it firmly. Expanded clones get a size class; other rows say once, few or many, or leave the size out.

TRBV3-1,TRBJ1-5,NA,NA,CAGSQTIDGNQPQHF,TGTGCCGGCAGCCAAACCATCGATGGCAATCAGCCCCAGCATTTT
TRBV27,TRBJ2-2,NA,many,CASKDWGGELFF,TGTGCCAGCAAGGATTGGGGCGGGGAGCTGTTTTTT
TRBV20-1,TRBJ1-2,NA,NA,CSARDPPGHGYTF,TGCAGTGCTAGAGATCCCCCAGGGCATGGCTACACCTTC
TRBV24-1,TRBJ1-2,NA,NA,CATSDSGQLYSYTF,TGTGCCACCAGTGACTCTGGACAGCTCTATAGCTACACCTTC
TRBV12-3/TRBV12-4,TRBJ1-5,NA,many,CASSRRQGNQPQHF,TGTGCCAGCAGCCGAAGACAGGGCAATCAGCCCCAGCATTTT
TRBV6-9,TRBJ1-5,NA,NA,CASSYSQGSISNQPQHF,TGTGCCAGCAGTTACTCACAGGGCTCTATAAGCAATCAGCCCCAGCATTTT
TRBV4-1,TRBJ2-5,TRBD2,NA,CASSQVAGGLKETQYF,TGCGCCAGCAGCCAAGTAGCGGGGGGACTAAAAGAGACCCAGTACTTC
TRBV20-1,TRBJ1-4,TRBD1,few,CSARFGTGGEKLFF,TGCAGTGCTAGATTCGGGACAGGGGGTGAAAAACTGTTTTTT
TRBV6-1,TRBJ1-2,NA,many,CASNSGRRKAGYTF,TGTGCCAGTAATTCGGGACGGAGGAAGGCTGGCTACACCTTC
TRBV5-6,TRBJ1-2,NA,NA,CASTPFGISNYGYTF,TGTGCCAGCACCCCGTTTGGGATTTCAAACTATGGCTACACCTTC
TRBV12-3/TRBV12-4,TRBJ2-2,NA,NA,CASSSRVSGELFF,TGTGCCAGCAGTTCCAGGGTATCCGGGGAGCTGTTTTTT
TRBV20-1,TRBJ1-4,NA,many,CSARQGIREKLFF,TGCAGTGCTAGACAGGGGATACGTGAAAAACTGTTTTTT
TRBV6-1,TRBJ2-7,TRBD1,many,CASSRTGGSSYEQYF,TGTGCCAGCAGTCGGACAGGGGGAAGCTCCTACGAGCAGTACTTC
TRBV7-3,TRBJ2-1,TRBD2,many,CASSYNRLAGYNEQFF,TGTGCCAGCAGCTACAACCGGCTAGCGGGTTACAATGAGCAGTTCTTC
TRBV5-1,TRBJ2-5,TRBD2,NA,CASSSTRGGETQYF,TGCGCCAGCAGCTCCACCCGGGGGGGGGAGACCCAGTACTTC
TRBV12-3/TRBV12-4,TRBJ2-7,NA,NA,CASSFSFYEQYF,TGTGCCAGCAGTTTTTCCTTCTACGAGCAGTACTTC
TRBV28,TRBJ2-3,NA,many,CASKVAGSTDTQYF,TGTGCCAGCAAGGTGGCAGGGTCGACAGATACGCAGTATTTT
TRBV6-5,TRBJ2-1,NA,NA,CASSYSRFNEQFF,TGTGCCAGCAGTTACTCGAGATTCAATGAGCAGTTCTTC
TRBV6-5,TRBJ2-7,TRBD2,many,CASSFNRLAGDSYEQYF,TGTGCCAGCAGTTTCAACCGACTAGCGGGAGACAGCTACGAGCAGTACTTC
TRBV7-2,TRBJ2-7,TRBD2,NA,CASNPGLAGFSYEQYF,TGTGCCAGCAACCCGGGACTAGCGGGGTTCTCCTACGAGCAGTACTTC
TRBV20-1,TRBJ2-5,TRBD2,many,CSARGTSGTTRETQYF,TGCAGTGCTAGAGGGACTAGCGGGACCACGAGAGAGACCCAGTACTTC
TRBV7-9,TRBJ2-7,NA,NA,CASSFGVEQYF,TGTGCCAGCAGCTTTGGAGTCGAGCAGTACTTC
TRBV27,TRBJ2-7,NA,NA,CASSTPAYEQYF,TGTGCCAGCAGCACCCCCGCCTACGAGCAGTACTTC
TRBV6-1,TRBJ2-3,TRBD1,few,CASSRDRVGDTQYF,TGTGCCAGCAGCCGGGACAGGGTTGGAGATACGCAGTATTTT
TRBV20-1,TRBJ2-1,TRBD2,many,CSATVTSGASSYNEQFF,TGCAGTGCTACCGTCACTAGCGGGGCTAGCTCCTACAATGAGCAGTTCTTC
TRBV5-1,TRBJ2-3,TRBD2,NA,CASSRGGIGNTDTQYF,TGCGCCAGCAGCCGGGGGGGGATCGGCAACACAGATACGCAGTATTTT
TRBV6-1,TRBJ2-7,NA,NA,CASSPAGRPDYEQYF,TGTGCCAGCAGCCCCGCGGGGCGACCCGACTACGAGCAGTACTTC
TRBV11-3,TRBJ2-1,NA,NA,CASSSSGLTYNEQFF,TGTGCCAGCAGCTCGTCCGGACTGACCTACAATGAGCAGTTCTTC
TRBV18,TRBJ2-5,NA,NA,CASSPLDRPETQYF,TGTGCCAGCTCACCGTTGGACAGACCAGAGACCCAGTACTTC
TRBV18,TRBJ1-6,TRBD1,NA,CASSSRQGHNSPLHF,TGTGCCAGCTCATCTCGACAGGGACATAATTCACCCCTCCACTTT
TRBV29-1,TRBJ2-5,TRBD1,few,CSVLTRTGEETQYF,TGCAGCGTTCTCACTAGGACAGGGGAGGAGACCCAGTACTTC
TRBV27,TRBJ2-5,TRBD2,many,CASSSGTSLFETQYF,TGTGCCAGCAGTTCCGGGACTAGCCTTTTCGAGACCCAGTACTTC
TRBV7-3,TRBJ2-1,TRBD2,NA,CASSLQASGYNEQFF,TGTGCCAGCAGCTTACAGGCTAGCGGGTACAATGAGCAGTTCTTC
TRBV12-3/TRBV12-4,TRBJ2-3,TRBD2,many,CASIYGLAGRICGYIRFRDTQYF,TGTGCCAGCATTTACGGACTAGCGGGACGTATTTGCGGATATATTCGATTTAGGGATACGCAGTATTTT
TRBV29-1,TRBJ2-1,NA,many,CSVEPTEEGHEQFF,TGCAGCGTTGAACCGACGGAGGAGGGACATGAGCAGTTCTTC
TRBV7-9,TRBJ2-7,TRBD2,many,CASSSRGGAGEQYF,TGTGCCAGCAGCTCCCGCGGGGGGGCCGGGGAGCAGTACTTC
TRBV6-2/TRBV6-3,TRBJ1-4,NA,many,CASSESRVDEKLFF,TGTGCCAGCAGTGAAAGCAGGGTTGATGAAAAACTGTTTTTT
TRBV27,TRBJ2-7,NA,many,CASSFQLAAGGEQYF,TGTGCCAGCAGTTTCCAACTAGCGGCAGGGGGGGAGCAGTACTTC
TRBV20-1,TRBJ1-2,TRBD1,few,CSATPGQGIDYGYTF,TGCAGTGCTACGCCGGGACAGGGGATCGACTATGGCTACACCTTC
TRBV27,TRBJ2-7,NA,many,CASSPHRGGLYEQYF,TGTGCCAGCAGTCCACACAGGGGGGGCCTCTACGAGCAGTACTTC
TRBV7-2,TRBJ2-1,TRBD2,many,CASSLAAGVVNEQFF,TGTGCCAGCAGCTTAGCAGCGGGAGTTGTCAATGAGCAGTTCTTC
TRBV20-1,TRBJ2-7,NA,NA,CSATSERVAPYYEQYF,TGCAGTGCTACCTCCGAGAGGGTAGCGCCTTACTACGAGCAGTACTTC
TRBV5-1,TRBJ1-2,NA,NA,CASSLYGFLDGYTF,TGCGCCAGCAGCTTGTACGGGTTTTTAGATGGCTACACCTTC
TRBV18,TRBJ2-7,NA,NA,CASSPPIGAGSHHEQYF,TGTGCCAGCTCACCCCCGATTGGCGCAGGTTCCCACCACGAGCAGTACTTC